The rows below give T cell receptor beta chains drawn from one sample of a study of response to subunit inactivated influenza vaccine. TCRdb reanalysed the RT-PCR reads using MiXCR and keeps one entry per CDR3 protein. The sample carries approximately 730,000 distinct CDR3 sequences, about 14% recorded once. The source material was PBMCs from blood, sampled approximately 15 days before vaccination. Receptors originate from a man aged 50-59 years who received an inactivated influenza vaccine. Each CDR3 is given with its conserved first and last residue. The D gene is left open where the match is weak. Clone size appears in some rows only: once, few, many, or a class for an expanded clone.

V gene	J gene	clone size	D gene	CDR3 protein	CDR3 DNA
TRBV24-1	TRBJ2-2	few	-	CATRRGSTGELFF	TGTGCCACCCGTCGTGGATCCACCGGGGAGCTGTTTTTT
TRBV20-1	TRBJ2-7	-	-	CSATDTSYEQYF	TGCAGTGCTACGGACACATCCTACGAGCAGTACTTC
TRBV24-1	TRBJ2-1	-	TRBD1	CATSDERTGWGSYNEQFF	TGTGCCACCAGTGATGAGCGGACAGGGTGGGGCTCCTACAATGAGCAGTTCTTC
TRBV30	TRBJ2-2	few	TRBD1	CAWGGQLNTGELFF	TGTGCCTGGGGGGGACAGCTTAACACCGGGGAGCTGTTTTTT
TRBV5-1	TRBJ2-2	-	-	CASSLYLVTANTGELFF	TGCGCCAGCAGCTTGTATCTCGTGACAGCTAACACCGGGGAGCTGTTTTTT
TRBV7-8	TRBJ1-1	few	-	CASRLGPMGALRNTEAFF	TGTGCCAGCAGACTAGGTCCCATGGGGGCTCTAAGGAACACTGAAGCTTTCTTT
TRBV10-3	TRBJ2-7	-	TRBD1	CAISPSGTGGLEQYF	TGTGCCATCAGTCCCTCCGGGACAGGGGGCCTCGAGCAGTACTTC
TRBV5-1	TRBJ2-1	-	TRBD2	CASRGTSGNNEQFF	TGCGCCAGCAGGGGGACTAGCGGGAACAATGAGCAGTTCTTC
TRBV6-2/TRBV6-3	TRBJ2-7	-	TRBD1	CASSQRTGGAYEQYF	TGTGCCAGCAGCCAGAGGACAGGGGGTGCCTACGAGCAGTACTTC
TRBV4-3	TRBJ1-2	-	-	CASSQLGIGGNGYTF	TGCGCCAGCAGCCAATTAGGGATAGGGGGGAATGGCTACACCTTC
TRBV6-1	TRBJ2-6	many	TRBD1	CASTRGDRGSSGANVLTF	TGTGCCAGCACGAGGGGAGACAGGGGATCCTCTGGGGCCAACGTCCTGACTTTC
TRBV27	TRBJ2-1	-	-	CASSFKGGNLYNEQFF	TGTGCCAGCAGTTTCAAAGGCGGGAACCTCTACAATGAGCAGTTCTTC
TRBV6-1	TRBJ1-2	many	TRBD1	CASSRTGLNYGYTF	TGTGCCAGCAGTCGGACAGGCCTTAACTATGGCTACACCTTC
TRBV20-1	TRBJ2-3	few	-	CSARDPLQSADTQYF	TGCAGTGCTAGAGATCCTTTGCAGAGCGCAGATACGCAGTATTTT
TRBV4-1	TRBJ1-1	-	-	CASSQTRGRDTEAFF	TGCGCCAGCAGCCAGACACGGGGGCGGGACACTGAAGCTTTCTTT
TRBV25-1	TRBJ1-3	-	TRBD1	CASSEVDRDVAHF	TGTGCCAGCAGTGAGGTGGACAGGGACGTTGCTCATTTT
TRBV28	TRBJ1-3	few	TRBD1	CAYGQGLGNTIYF	TGTGCCTACGGACAGGGCCTCGGAAACACCATATATTTT
TRBV15	TRBJ2-7	-	-	CATSRDQSGFHEQYF	TGTGCCACCAGCAGAGATCAGTCAGGGTTCCACGAGCAGTACTTC
TRBV6-1	TRBJ1-5	many	TRBD1	CASMRAGGGNQPQHF	TGTGCCAGCATGAGGGCAGGGGGTGGCAATCAGCCCCAGCATTTT
TRBV12-3/TRBV12-4	TRBJ1-2	many	-	CASAPGPKNYGYTF	TGTGCCAGTGCCCCCGGGCCTAAAAACTATGGCTACACCTTC
TRBV27	TRBJ2-2	few	-	CASSFGGELFF	TGTGCCAGCAGTTTCGGCGGGGAGCTGTTTTTT
TRBV9	TRBJ2-7	few	-	CASSDRPGSRHEQYF	TGTGCCAGCAGCGATCGACCGGGAAGTCGCCACGAGCAGTACTTC
TRBV4-3	TRBJ2-2	few	TRBD2	CASSQTLAENTGELFF	TGCGCCAGCAGCCAAACCCTAGCGGAGAACACCGGGGAGCTGTTTTTT
TRBV7-8	TRBJ1-6	few	-	CASSFTGANSPLHF	TGTGCCAGCAGCTTTACCGGGGCTAATTCACCCCTCCACTTT
TRBV7-9	TRBJ2-5	few	TRBD2	CASSFGGRTETQYF	TGTGCCAGCAGCTTCGGCGGGAGAACCGAGACCCAGTACTTC
TRBV12-3/TRBV12-4	TRBJ2-1	many	TRBD2	CASSLRSSGVNEQFF	TGTGCCAGCAGTTTGAGGTCTAGCGGGGTGAATGAGCAGTTCTTC
TRBV19	TRBJ2-3	-	-	CASRDVASTDTQYF	TGTGCCAGTAGGGATGTAGCTAGCACAGATACGCAGTATTTT
TRBV6-1	TRBJ2-5	few	TRBD2	CASSPRLAGGLETQYF	TGTGCCAGCAGCCCACGACTAGCGGGGGGTCTGGAGACCCAGTACTTC
TRBV4-1	TRBJ2-7	few	-	CASSQALPGTYEQYF	TGCGCCAGCAGCCAAGCGCTCCCGGGCACCTACGAGCAGTACTTC
TRBV28	TRBJ2-7	-	TRBD2	CASRRGGEGFEQYF	TGTGCCAGCAGACGCGGGGGGGAGGGATTCGAGCAGTACTTC
TRBV24-1	TRBJ2-3	few	TRBD2	CATSDSSGGRSDTQYF	TGTGCCACCAGTGATTCCAGCGGGGGTCGGTCAGATACGCAGTATTTT
TRBV9	TRBJ2-4	few	TRBD2	CASSVEGGRAKNIQYF	TGTGCCAGCAGCGTAGAAGGCGGGAGGGCCAAAAACATTCAGTACTTC
TRBV7-2	TRBJ1-1	-	TRBD1	CASSLAMERTGRNTEAFF	TGTGCCAGCAGCTTAGCGATGGAGCGGACAGGGCGGAACACTGAAGCTTTCTTT
TRBV28	TRBJ1-5	-	-	CASSPLQGYSNQPQHF	TGTGCCAGCAGTCCACTACAGGGTTATAGCAATCAGCCCCAGCATTTT
TRBV12-3/TRBV12-4	TRBJ1-1	-	-	CASSLAPTEAFF	TGTGCCAGCAGTTTAGCCCCAACGGAAGCTTTCTTT
TRBV7-2	TRBJ2-7	-	-	CASSLDRSNEQYF	TGTGCCAGCAGCTTAGATAGAAGCAACGAGCAGTACTTC
TRBV5-5	TRBJ1-5	-	-	CASSPKTGGAEQPQHF	TGTGCCAGCAGCCCGAAAACGGGGGGCGCGGAGCAGCCCCAGCATTTT
TRBV2	TRBJ2-5	-	-	CASKSGAQETQYF	TGTGCCAGCAAAAGTGGGGCCCAAGAGACCCAGTACTTC
TRBV7-3	TRBJ2-3	-	TRBD2	CAICLAVPGLAGKGDTQYF	TGTGCCATCTGTTTAGCGGTCCCGGGACTAGCGGGGAAGGGAGATACGCAGTATTTT
TRBV7-2	TRBJ2-3	few	TRBD2	CASSLVGGGATDTQYF	TGTGCCAGCAGCTTAGTGGGCGGGGGGGCCACAGATACGCAGTATTTT
TRBV4-1	TRBJ2-7	-	-	CASSQTRRALSYEQYF	TGCGCCAGCAGCCAAACACGCAGGGCCCTCTCCTACGAGCAGTACTTC
TRBV7-8	TRBJ2-7	few	-	CASSAYRGGSYEQYF	TGTGCCAGCAGCGCCTACAGGGGGGGGTCCTACGAGCAGTACTTC
TRBV7-2	TRBJ2-3	few	TRBD2	CASSVSGAGLDTQYF	TGTGCCAGCAGCGTAAGCGGGGCTGGTTTGGATACGCAGTATTTT
TRBV3-1	TRBJ2-7	few	-	CASSQDPRAFYEQYF	TGTGCCAGCAGCCAAGATCCCAGGGCCTTCTACGAGCAGTACTTC
TRBV24-1	TRBJ2-1	many	TRBD1	CATSDNDRALSSYNEQFF	TGTGCCACCAGTGACAATGACAGGGCCCTGAGCTCCTACAATGAGCAGTTCTTC